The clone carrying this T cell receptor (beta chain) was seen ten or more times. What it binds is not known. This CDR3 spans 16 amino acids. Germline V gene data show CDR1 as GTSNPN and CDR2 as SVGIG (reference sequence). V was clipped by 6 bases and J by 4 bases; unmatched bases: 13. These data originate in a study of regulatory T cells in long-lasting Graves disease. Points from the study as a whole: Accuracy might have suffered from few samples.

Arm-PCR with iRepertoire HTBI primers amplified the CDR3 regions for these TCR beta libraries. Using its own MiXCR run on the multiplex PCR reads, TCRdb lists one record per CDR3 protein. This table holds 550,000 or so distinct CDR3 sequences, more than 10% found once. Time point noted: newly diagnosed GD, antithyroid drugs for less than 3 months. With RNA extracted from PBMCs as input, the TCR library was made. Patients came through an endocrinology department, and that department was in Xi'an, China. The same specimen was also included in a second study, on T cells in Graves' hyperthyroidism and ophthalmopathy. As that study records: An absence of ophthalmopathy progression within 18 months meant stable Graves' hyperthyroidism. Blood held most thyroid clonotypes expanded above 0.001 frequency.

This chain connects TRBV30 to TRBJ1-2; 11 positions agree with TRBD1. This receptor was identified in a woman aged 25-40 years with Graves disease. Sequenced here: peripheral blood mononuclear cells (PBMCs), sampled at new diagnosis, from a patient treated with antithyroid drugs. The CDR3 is CACVYRDRGRIYGYTF. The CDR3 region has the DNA TGTGCCTGCGTATACCGGGACAGGGGGAGGATCTATGGCTACACCTTC.